This T cell receptor beta chain was profiled in a study of technical replicates of blood from a few donors. The table came from immunoSEQ multiplex PCR; TCRdb's copy has only in-frame clones and leaves some out. Among about 82,000 clones listed, nearly 96% were seen once. From germline, CDR1 is MNHNS and CDR2 SASEGT. The CDR3 runs to 14 residues. Unmatched junction bases numbered 5, after V lost 5 bases and J lost 3 bases. The rearrangement links TRBV6-1 to TRBJ2-7, with TRBD1 matching over 9 bases. The source of this sequence is a human donor in good health. Sample: T cells isolated from PBMCs. Here the CDR3 DNA reads TGTGCCAGCAGTTGGGACAGGGCTGACTACGAGCAGTACTTC. Translation gives CASSWDRADYEQYF.